This is a list of T cell receptor beta chains from one sample in a study of blood T cells in healthy people across ages. Each CDR3 protein is one row after TCRdb ran MiXCR on the 5' RACE reads. The repertoire has about 2 million distinct CDR3 sequences, around 48% of them found once; the top ten carry around 2.1%. Sequencing was performed on blood. The receptor source for this set is a woman aged 40-49 years in good health. Each CDR3 is given with its conserved first and last residue. A D gene is named only where the DNA matches it firmly. For some rows the clone size is stated as once, few or many, or as a class when expanded; others skip it.

D | J | V | size | DNA | CDR3
NA | TRBJ2-1 | TRBV12-3/TRBV12-4 | NA | TGTGCCAGCAGGGGACAAGGCAATGAGCAGTTCTTC | CASRGQGNEQFF
TRBD1 | TRBJ1-2 | TRBV27 | many | TGTGCCAGCAGTCGGACAGGGGGCTATGGCTACACCTTC | CASSRTGGYGYTF
NA | TRBJ1-6 | TRBV7-2 | few | TGTGCCAGCAGCCCACAACCCCATAATCGTAATTCACCCCTCCACTTT | CASSPQPHNRNSPLHF
NA | TRBJ2-4 | TRBV6-5 | NA | TGTGCCAGCAGTAGCCCACGACATATCTACTACTTC | CASSSPRHIYYF
NA | TRBJ2-3 | TRBV5-5 | few | TGTGCCAGCAGCCCCCCGTTAGCGGATAGCACAGATACGCAGTATTTT | CASSPPLADSTDTQYF
TRBD1 | TRBJ1-2 | TRBV5-6 | few | TGTGCCAGCAGCTTGGTGTGGACAGGCGGGGATGGCTACACCTTC | CASSLVWTGGDGYTF
TRBD2 | TRBJ2-5 | TRBV7-2 | NA | TGTGCCAGCAGCTCCCCGAGGACTAGCGGACTCCAAGAGACCCAGTACTTC | CASSSPRTSGLQETQYF
NA | TRBJ2-7 | TRBV7-2 | few | TGTGCCAGCAGCTTATCTAGTAACTCCTACGAGCAGTACTTC | CASSLSSNSYEQYF
TRBD1 | TRBJ2-2 | TRBV6-5 | NA | TGTGCCAGCAGTCCGGGTACAGGGGCGGGCGGGGAGCTGTTTTTT | CASSPGTGAGGELFF
NA | TRBJ2-7 | TRBV20-1 | NA | TGCAGTGCTAGAAAGGGACCCGCCAGCTACGAGCAGTACTTC | CSARKGPASYEQYF
NA | TRBJ2-3 | TRBV20-1 | NA | TGCAGTGCTAGAGATCCGGGGAAGATTACAGATACGCAGTATTTT | CSARDPGKITDTQYF
TRBD2 | TRBJ2-7 | TRBV20-1 | NA | TGCAGTGCTATTCCGGGCGGGGGGACTTTCGAGCAGTACTTC | CSAIPGGGTFEQYF
NA | TRBJ2-2 | TRBV27 | once | TGTGCCAGCAGCGTCTGGGCCATGAACACCGGGGAGCTGTTTTTT | CASSVWAMNTGELFF
TRBD1 | TRBJ2-7 | TRBV4-3 | NA | TGCGCCAGCAGCCAAGAAGTCTCCGGGACAGATACCTACGAGCAGTACTTC | CASSQEVSGTDTYEQYF
NA | TRBJ2-3 | TRBV11-2 | few | TGTGCCAGCAGCTTAAGGCCCTTCGCGGGGACTAGCACAGATACGCAGTATTTT | CASSLRPFAGTSTDTQYF
TRBD2 | TRBJ2-1 | TRBV12-3/TRBV12-4 | many | TGTGCCAGCAGTCGGACTAGCGGCTCCTACAATGAGCAGTTCTTC | CASSRTSGSYNEQFF
TRBD2 | TRBJ2-7 | TRBV28 | NA | TGTGCCAGCAGTTTCCAGGGACTAGCGGACGAGCAGTACTTC | CASSFQGLADEQYF
NA | TRBJ2-3 | TRBV6-2/TRBV6-3 | NA | TGTGCCAGCAGTTACTCGCCTAGCCCCCGGGATACGCAGTATTTT | CASSYSPSPRDTQYF
NA | TRBJ2-7 | TRBV10-3 | few | TGTGCCATCAGTGAGGGACGACTGAGTTACGAGCAGTACTTC | CAISEGRLSYEQYF
NA | TRBJ2-7 | TRBV20-1 | few | TGCAGTGCTAGAGAGCCTGGTGGGGTATACGAGCAGTACTTC | CSAREPGGVYEQYF
NA | TRBJ2-2 | TRBV11-3 | NA | TGTGCCAGCAGCCTACTTCGGGACAAATCCGGGACCGGGGAGCTGTTTTTT | CASSLLRDKSGTGELFF
TRBD2 | TRBJ2-3 | TRBV20-1 | NA | TGCAGTGCTAGAGATAGCGGGGGGGCCAGGGATACGCAGTATTTT | CSARDSGGARDTQYF
TRBD1 | TRBJ2-3 | TRBV5-6 | NA | TGTGCCAGCAGCACCGACAGGGGTCCCCGATCAGATACGCAGTATTTT | CASSTDRGPRSDTQYF
NA | TRBJ2-1 | TRBV28 | NA | TGTGCCAGCAGTTTATGGGCCGATGAGCAGTTCTTC | CASSLWADEQFF
NA | TRBJ2-7 | TRBV7-9 | NA | TGTGCCAGCAGCTTATCTGTCCAGGGAGACGAGCAGTACTTC | CASSLSVQGDEQYF
NA | TRBJ2-3 | TRBV5-1 | NA | TGCGCCAGCAGCACTGGGACGCAGGGGCGAGGCACAGATACGCAGTATTTT | CASSTGTQGRGTDTQYF
NA | TRBJ2-3 | TRBV4-2 | NA | TGTGCCAGCAGCCAAGCAACAGGGCTCCTGACCGGAGATACGCAGTATTTT | CASSQATGLLTGDTQYF
TRBD1 | TRBJ2-7 | TRBV6-1 | many | TGTGCCAGCAGGAGGGCACAGGGGTCCTACGAGCAGTACTTC | CASRRAQGSYEQYF
NA | TRBJ2-5 | TRBV2 | NA | TGTGCCAGCAGTGAAGTCGGTGCGGGCGGAGAGACCCAGTACTTC | CASSEVGAGGETQYF
TRBD2 | TRBJ2-7 | TRBV20-1 | few | TGCAGTGCTACGAGGACTAGCGGGGGGTCGGTGGACGAGCAGTACTTC | CSATRTSGGSVDEQYF
TRBD1 | TRBJ2-5 | TRBV20-1 | NA | TGCAGTGCTATCCCCGGGACAGGGGGAAAGGGTGAGCAGTACTTC | CSAIPGTGGKGEQYF
NA | TRBJ2-1 | TRBV20-1 | NA | TGCAGTGCTAAGGGACAACCGATCTCGTGGTATGACAATGAGCAGTTCTTC | CSAKGQPISWYDNEQFF
NA | TRBJ2-3 | TRBV29-1 | few | TGCAGCGTTAAGGAGGCCTATAGCACAGATACGCAGTATTTT | CSVKEAYSTDTQYF
NA | TRBJ2-5 | TRBV2 | few | TGTGCCAGCACCCTCAGGGGAATCCAAGAGACCCAGTACTTC | CASTLRGIQETQYF
NA | TRBJ2-3 | TRBV29-1 | NA | TGCAGCGTTGAAGGGCCTAGTACTAGCACAGATACGCAGTATTTT | CSVEGPSTSTDTQYF
TRBD2 | TRBJ2-1 | TRBV12-3/TRBV12-4 | NA | TGTGCCACCACACCGAGCGGGGGGACGAACAATGAGCAGTTCTTC | CATTPSGGTNNEQFF
NA | TRBJ2-7 | TRBV2 | NA | TGTGCCAGCAAGTCGTTTCCCGAGCAGTACTTC | CASKSFPEQYF
TRBD1 | TRBJ2-7 | TRBV10-3 | NA | TGTGCCATCACCAGCGACAGGGGGAGCAACGAGCAGTACTTC | CAITSDRGSNEQYF
NA | TRBJ2-1 | TRBV20-1 | NA | TGCAGTGCTAGAAATCCTGTTTTTGGCCTTAGTGCGAACAATGAGCAGTTCTTC | CSARNPVFGLSANNEQFF
NA | TRBJ2-1 | TRBV2 | once | TGTGCCAGCAGTGAAGTGGCAGACAATGAGCAGTTCTTC | CASSEVADNEQFF
NA | TRBJ2-1 | TRBV20-1 | NA | TGCAGTGCCCACGAAGTAGGGGGTTCCCTGAGTGAGCAGTTCTTC | CSAHEVGGSLSEQFF
NA | TRBJ2-7 | TRBV15 | NA | TGTGCCACCAGATTTGGGGGGCCATCCTACGAGCAGTACTTC | CATRFGGPSYEQYF
TRBD2 | TRBJ2-5 | TRBV5-1 | NA | TGCGCCAGCAAACCGGGAGGGACGTCTCAAGAGACCCAGTACTTC | CASKPGGTSQETQYF
NA | TRBJ1-2 | TRBV4-3 | NA | TGCGCCAGCAGCCAAGATGGCGGGGCCTGGGACATCTCTGGCTACACCTTC | CASSQDGGAWDISGYTF
TRBD2 | TRBJ2-3 | TRBV10-3 | NA | TGTGGGACTAGCGGGGGCAGTCTAGCCAGCACAGATACGCAGTATTTT | CGTSGGSLASTDTQYF
TRBD1 | TRBJ2-1 | TRBV5-1 | NA | TGCGCCAGCAGCTCGGGACAGGCGGTGAATGAGCAGTTCTTC | CASSSGQAVNEQFF
TRBD2 | TRBJ2-1 | TRBV6-1 | NA | TGTGCCAGCAGTGGCCCTAGCGGTGGCGACACCTACAATGAGCAGTTCTTC | CASSGPSGGDTYNEQFF
NA | TRBJ2-1 | TRBV9 | NA | TGTGCCAGCAGCGTCGGGCCCTTTACCAATGAGCAGTTCTTC | CASSVGPFTNEQFF
TRBD1 | TRBJ1-6 | TRBV4-3 | NA | TGCGCCAGCAGCCAAGATCCCCAGGGGGTTAGCTCCTATAATTCACCCCTCCACTTT | CASSQDPQGVSSYNSPLHF
NA | TRBJ1-2 | TRBV7-2 | NA | TGTGCCAGCAGCAAGGGACGTCTGAACTATGGCTACACCTTC | CASSKGRLNYGYTF
NA | TRBJ1-6 | TRBV4-3 | NA | TGCGCCAGCAGCCCGAACACAGGGCCAGGTTCACCCCTCCACTTT | CASSPNTGPGSPLHF
NA | TRBJ1-2 | TRBV6-2/TRBV6-3 | NA | TGTGCCAGCGGGCAGATAAACTATGGCTACACCTTC | CASGQINYGYTF
TRBD1 | TRBJ1-1 | TRBV20-1 | once | TGCAGTGCTAGAGGGACAGGGGGAAGGGACACTGAAGCTTTCTTT | CSARGTGGRDTEAFF
TRBD1 | TRBJ2-7 | TRBV5-1 | NA | TGCGCCAGCAGCTCTTACAGGGGGCCAAAAAAGGACTACGAGCAGTACTTC | CASSSYRGPKKDYEQYF
TRBD1 | TRBJ1-2 | TRBV20-1 | NA | TGCAGTGCTCCCCCCCGAGGGACAGGGGGCTTTGGCTACACCTTC | CSAPPRGTGGFGYTF
TRBD1 | TRBJ1-4 | TRBV4-2 | NA | TGTGCCAGCAGCCAAGACTCGGGACAGTCTAATGAAAAACTGTTTTTT | CASSQDSGQSNEKLFF
NA | TRBJ2-5 | TRBV20-1 | few | TGCAGTGCTAGTCCTTCGTTTGCTATGGAGACCCAGTACTTC | CSASPSFAMETQYF
NA | TRBJ1-5 | TRBV7-2 | NA | TGTGCCAGCAGCTGGAGGACAGCTAATCAGCCCCAGCATTTT | CASSWRTANQPQHF
TRBD2 | TRBJ2-1 | TRBV20-1 | few | TGCAGTGCTAGAGACCCCACTAGCGGCCGATACAATGAGCAGTTCTTC | CSARDPTSGRYNEQFF
TRBD1 | TRBJ2-3 | TRBV4-3 | few | TGCGCCAGCAGCCAACAGGGGGAAGATACGCAGTATTTT | CASSQQGEDTQYF